Each of the 15 T cell receptor beta chains below was sequenced from the same sample in a study of cytomegalovirus exposure and HLA in healthy donors. The PCR employed 60 Vbeta primers together with 13 Jbeta primers. The repertoire was sequenced with immunoSEQ multiplex PCR; TCRdb's copy has only in-frame clones and lacks some. The sample lists more than 95,000 clones, 70% to 85% occurring once. The sample taken for sequencing was PBMCs. The receptor set was obtained from a woman in her 40s in good health and CMV-seropositive.

The rearrangement links TRBV18 to TRBJ2-5; a weak D match, TRBD1 (6 bases). The V gene's germline CDR1 is KGHSH and CDR2 LQKENI. The V end lost 1 base, the J end lost 4 bases, and 13 bases lay between the germline ends. This CDR3 spans 15 amino acids. DNA for the CDR3: TGTGCCAGCTCACCACGACAGGATGGGTCAGAGACCCAGTACTTC. It translates to CASSPRQDGSETQYF.

Note on this clone: This CDR3 is also generated by other DNA sequences in the sample. The V and J genes are TRBV7-2 and TRBJ1-1, with a weak D call TRBD1 (6 bases). Looked up from germline, CDR1 is SGHTA and CDR2 is FQGNSA. Trimming removed 1 base from V and 0 bases from J, with 9 bases in between. The CDR3 totals 15 residues. Here the CDR3 reads CASSLGQAMNTEAFF. CDR3 coding DNA: TGTGCCAGCAGCTTAGGACAGGCCATGAACACTGAAGCTTTCTTT.

The genes are TRBV5-6 and TRBJ1-3; D gene ambiguous. CDR1 SGHDT and CDR2 YYEEEE come from the germline V gene. V lost 3 bases and J 4 bases, leaving 11 bases between the germline ends. The CDR3 contains 14 residues. The CDR3 nucleotides are TGTGCCAGCAGCTATACAGTCTTAGGAAACACCATATATTTT. The encoded protein is CASSYTVLGNTIYF. The entire variable domain, with the rest obtained from reference TRBV5-6 and TRBJ1-3, is as follows: DAGVTQSPTHLIKTRGQQVTLRCSPKSGHDTVSWYQQALGQGPQFIFQYYEEEERQRGNFPDRFSGHQFPNYSSELNVNALLLGDSALYLCASSYTVLGNTIYFGEGSWLTVV.

This clone was detected only a few times. This sequence joins TRBV6-6 and TRBJ2-7; TRBD2 matches 8 bases. Germline-derived CDR1 and CDR2 are MNHNY and SVGAGI (reference sequence). The CDR3 covers 15 residues. V was clipped by 5 bases and J by 7 bases; unmatched bases: 13. CDR3 amino acids: CASSTRGGGPREQYF. The CDR3 bases are TGTGCCAGCAGTACCCGGGGGGGAGGGCCTCGGGAGCAGTACTTC.

The V and J genes are TRBV19 and TRBJ1-5; D is ambiguous. There are 14 residues in the CDR3. With 4 bases removed from V and 0 bases from J, the gap between germline ends came to 7 bases. Germline V gives CDR1 LNHDA, CDR2 SQIVND (reference sequence). CDR3 sequence reads: CASSRDYSNQPQHF. The CDR3, as DNA: TGTGCCAGTAGTAGAGACTATAGCAATCAGCCCCAGCATTTT.

This chain joins TRBV6-1 and TRBJ1-1, with TRBD1 matching 9 bases. The length of the CDR3 is 14 residues. Unmatched junction bases numbered 6, after V lost 9 bases and J lost 1 base. CDR1 is MNHNS, CDR2 SASEGT, per germline. In nucleotides, the CDR3 is TGTGCCAGGGACAGGGGAGGTACGAACACTGAAGCTTTCTTT. It yields the protein CARDRGGTNTEAFF.

The chain carries TRBV25-1 and TRBJ2-1, with 7 bases aligning to TRBD1. V gave up 3 bases and J gave up 8 bases; unmatched junction bases: 13. CDR1 MGHDK and CDR2 SYGVNS come from the germline V gene. The CDR3 has 16 amino acids. The CDR3 DNA sequence: TGTGCCAGCAGTGATCTACGGGACAGAAATGCCGATGAGCAGTTCTTC. It specifies CASSDLRDRNADEQFF. Based on the CDR3 plus reference TRBV25-1 and TRBJ2-1, the full variable domain is EADIYQTPRYLVIGTGKKITLECSQTMGHDKMYWYQQDPGMELHLIHYSYGVNSTEKGDLSSESTVSRIRTEHFPLTLESARPSHTSQYLCASSDLRDRNADEQFFGPGTRLTVL.

The chain has TRBV19 and TRBJ1-2, with D maybe TRBD1 (6 bases). Germline CDR1 and CDR2: LNHDA and SQIVND (reference sequence). The CDR3 has 17 amino acids. Trimming removed 6 bases at V and 4 bases at J, with 24 bases between. DNA for the CDR3: TGTGCCAGTAGCCCACTTTCTGAGGGCAGGGGCGGCTATGGCTACACCTTC. Its protein product is CASSPLSEGRGGYGYTF.

This clone was detected only a few times. V usage is TRBV27 and J usage is TRBJ2-1; weak D call: TRBD1 (6 bases). The CDR3 has 15 amino acids. CDR1 and CDR2 from the germline V gene are MNHEY and SMNVEV (reference sequence). V shed 4 bases and J shed 7 bases, with 17 bases lying between them. CDR3 protein: CASSWGQSVANEQFF. The CDR3 region has the DNA TGTGCCAGCAGTTGGGGGCAGTCTGTGGCGAATGAGCAGTTCTTC.

This clone has just a few counts. The chain uses TRBV7-2 and TRBJ2-7; 9 bases map to TRBD1. CDR3 length equals 13 residues. The ends lost 1 base at V and 9 bases at J; junction bases unmatched: 4. In germline, CDR1 is SGHTA, CDR2 FQGNSA. As DNA, the CDR3 is TGTGCCAGCAGCTTAGAGGGACAGGGTGGGCAGTACTTC. Its protein is CASSLEGQGGQYF. Filled out from reference TRBV7-2 and TRBJ2-7, the complete variable domain reads GAGVSQSPSNKVTEKGKDVELRCDPISGHTALYWYRQSLGQGLEFLIYFQGNSAPDKSGLPSDRFSAERTGGSVSTLTIQRTQQEDSAVYLCASSLEGQGGQYFGPGTRLTVT.

The chain uses TRBV7-9 and TRBJ2-7; 11 bases fit TRBD2. CDR3 size: 16 residues. Germline V gives CDR1 SEHNR, CDR2 FQNEAQ (reference sequence). Trimming took 4 bases from V and 3 from J; bases not matched to a gene: 8. The chain's CDR3 is CASSSAGLAVIYEQYF. As DNA, the CDR3 is TGTGCCAGCAGCTCCGCGGGACTAGCGGTGATCTACGAGCAGTACTTC.

This sequence joins TRBV7-3 and TRBJ2-2; TRBD2 is a possible D gene (6 bases). The CDR3 is 13 amino acids. The V end was cut by 6 bases, the J end by 8 bases, with 13 bases between. Looked up from germline, CDR1 is SGHTA and CDR2 is FQGTGA. This chain's CDR3 is CASSILARGELFF. CDR3 coding DNA: TGTGCCAGCAGTATTCTAGCGAGGGGGGAGCTGTTTTTT. Full variable domain (missing parts from reference TRBV7-3 and TRBJ2-2): GAGVSQTPSNKVTEKGKYVELRCDPISGHTALYWYRQSLGQGPEFLIYFQGTGAADDSGLPNDRFFAVRPEGSVSTLKIQRTERGDSAVYLCASSILARGELFFGEGSRLTVL.

Comment on this clone: At one end, the junction sequence differs from germline, possibly due to a read error. J is TRBJ2-2 and V is TRBV7-9; D perhaps matches TRBD1 (6 bases). The CDR3 is 18 residues long. Germline-derived CDR1 and CDR2 are SEHNR and FQNEAQ (reference sequence). Written as DNA, the CDR3 is TGTTCCAGCAGCCCCCGATCCGGGACAACCGGATCCACCGGGGAGCTGTTTTTT. Translating gives CSSSPRSGTTGSTGELFF.

This rearrangement joins TRBV7-9 to TRBJ2-3; TRBD2 might be the D (5 bases). The CDR3 runs to 12 residues. Per germline, CDR1 SEHNR and CDR2 FQNEAQ (reference sequence). The V gene lost 5 bases and the J gene lost 5 bases, with 8 bases spanning the gap. The CDR3 protein is CASSPEGDTQYF. The CDR3 region has the DNA TGTGCCAGCAGCCCCGAGGGAGATACGCAGTATTTT.

This clone came up once. This chain links TRBV14 with TRBJ1-1; a possible D gene is TRBD1 (6 bases). The germline V and J ends were trimmed by 0 bases and 8 bases, with 13 bases remaining between them. This CDR3 spans 14 amino acids. In germline, CDR1 is SGHDN, CDR2 FVKESK. CDR3: CASSQDAGVSEAFF. CDR3 sequence (DNA): TGTGCCAGCAGCCAAGACGCAGGGGTGTCCGAAGCTTTCTTT.